Each of the 26 T cell receptor beta chains below was sequenced from the same sample in a study of CD8 T cells in Susac syndrome. Reverse transcription of roughly 0.5 to 1 ug RNA was performed with random hexamers. TCRdb re-called the immunoSEQ multiplex PCR reads through MiXCR, storing one row per CDR3 protein. The table includes 65,000 to 80,000 distinct CDR3 sequences, 75% to 95% detected once. Sequenced: CD8+ T cells from PBMCs. The receptors derive from a human donor with multiple sclerosis.

The chain joins TRBV12-3 or TRBV12-4 to TRBJ2-1; a weak D match, TRBD2 (6 bases). V was shortened by 6 bases and J by 10 bases, with 13 bases between the two germline ends. This CDR3 has 12 residues. The CDR3: CASSAGLGEQFF. The CDR3 coding sequence is TGTGCCAGCAGCGCGGGACTCGGAGAGCAGTTCTTC.

The CDR3 DNA sequence: TGCGCCAGCAGCCAAGATGGGAGGGGTAGGGACGAGCAGTACTTC. Residues: CASSQDGRGRDEQYF. The rearrangement links TRBV4-3 to TRBJ2-7; 7 bases fit TRBD2. V shed 0 bases, J shed 5 bases, and the junction held 7 bases outside the gene matches. CDR1 is LGHNA, CDR2 YSLEER, per germline. This CDR3 comprises 15 residues.

This clonotype came up a few times. The chain couples TRBV19 to TRBJ2-1; perhaps TRBD2 as D (5 bases). Germline V lookup: CDR1 LNHDA, CDR2 SQIVND (reference sequence). The CDR3 has 13 amino acids. V lost 5 bases to trimming and J lost 4 bases, with 9 bases between them. The DNA of the CDR3 is TGTGCCAGTAGTCTAGCCGGTTACAATGAGCAGTTCTTC. Amino acid sequence: CASSLAGYNEQFF.

V usage is TRBV21-1 and J usage is TRBJ2-1. TRBV21-1 is recorded as a pseudogene. The CDR3 has 14 residues. CDR3 coding DNA: TGTGCCAGCAGCAGTTCGCCGATCTACAATGAGCAGTTCTTC. Its translation: CASSSSPIYNEQFF.

The chain has TRBV4-3 and TRBJ2-7; 11 nucleotides line up with TRBD2. Per the germline V gene, CDR1 is LGHNA and CDR2 is YSLEER. V was clipped by 1 base and J by 12 bases; unmatched bases: 8. The CDR3 is 14 residues long. The CDR3 loop reads CASSQVVTSGSAYF. The CDR3 nucleotides read TGCGCCAGCAGCCAAGTGGTAACTAGCGGGAGTGCGTACTTC.

The rearrangement uses TRBV27 and TRBJ2-7; D uncertain. The length of the CDR3 is 16 residues. Germline CDR1 is MNHEY and CDR2 is SMNVEV (reference sequence). The germline V and J ends were trimmed by 5 bases and 5 bases, with 22 bases remaining between them. This CDR3 is CASSLNRGSISHEQYF. The CDR3 coding sequence is TGTGCCAGCAGTCTAAATCGTGGTAGCATCAGCCACGAGCAGTACTTC.

The gene calls are TRBV30 and TRBJ2-3; possible D gene TRBD2, 5 bases. The CDR3 has 12 residues. Between the trimmed V and J ends, which lost 5 bases and 2 bases, there was a span of 8 bases. The germline V gene encodes CDR1 GTSNPN and CDR2 SVGIG (reference sequence). CDR3 bases: TGTGCCTGGCAAGACTACACAGATACGCAGTATTTT. Amino acid sequence: CAWQDYTDTQYF. Variable domain in full (rest from reference TRBV30 and TRBJ2-3): SQTIHQWPATLVQPVGSPLSLECTVEGTSNPNLYWYRQAAGRGLQLLFYSVGIGQISSEVPQNLSASRPQDRQFILSSKKLLLSDSGFYLCAWQDYTDTQYFGPGTRLTVL.

The chain couples TRBV14 to TRBJ1-5; D perhaps matches TRBD1 (6 bases). The ends were cut back, 5 bases at V and 2 bases at J, with 10 bases in the middle. The CDR3 contains 14 residues. The germline gives CDR1 SGHDN, CDR2 FVKESK. CDR3 sequence reads: CASSNTGRNQPQHF. The DNA for the CDR3 is TGTGCCAGCAGCAACACAGGGCGCAATCAGCCCCAGCATTTT.

This clonotype was observed once. The CDR3 DNA is TGTGCCACCAGCAGATCTTTACCGGAGGGCGTCTACAATGAGCAGTTCTTC. Translation: CATSRSLPEGVYNEQFF. V usage is TRBV15 and J usage is TRBJ2-1, with D possibly being TRBD2 (6 bases). V was cut by 2 bases and J by 3 bases, with 17 bases left in between. Germline CDR1 reads LNHNV; CDR2 reads YYDKDF (reference sequence). CDR3 length: 17 residues.

This clonotype appeared once. The J gene is TRBJ2-3, the V gene TRBV20-1; D unclear. The CDR3 consists of 9 residues. Per the germline V gene, CDR1 is DFQATT and CDR2 is SNEGSKA (reference sequence). CDR3 coding DNA: TGCCCGCGCACGGGTACGCAGTATTTT. It codes for CPRTGTQYF.

This chain connects TRBV5-6 to TRBJ2-7; 10 bases map to TRBD2. This CDR3 is 14 amino acids long. V trimming: 7 bases; J trimming: 6 bases; junction bases outside the gene matches: 10. Germline V gene sequence: CDR1 SGHDT, CDR2 YYEEEE. This chain's CDR3 is CASSSGTSVSEQYF. In DNA, the CDR3 is TGTGCCAGCTCTTCGGGGACTAGCGTCAGCGAGCAGTACTTC. The variable domain in full, completed from reference TRBV5-6 and TRBJ2-7, reads DAGVTQSPTHLIKTRGQQVTLRCSPKSGHDTVSWYQQALGQGPQFIFQYYEEEERQRGNFPDRFSGHQFPNYSSELNVNALLLGDSALYLCASSSGTSVSEQYFGPGTRLTVT.

The chain employs TRBV10-3 and TRBJ2-1; 12 positions match TRBD2. Trimming removed 5 bases from V and 5 bases from J; junction bases left unmatched: 7. Germline loops: CDR1 ENHRY, CDR2 SYGVKD. This CDR3 is 16 amino acids long. The CDR3 protein is CAISSTLAGGNNEQFF. For the CDR3, the DNA is TGTGCCATCAGTTCAACACTAGCGGGGGGAAACAATGAGCAGTTCTTC.

The chain recombines TRBV30 with TRBJ1-1; 7 bases align to TRBD1. V was clipped by 4 bases and J by 6 bases; unmatched bases: 8. This CDR3 spans 13 amino acids. The germline gives CDR1 GTSNPN, CDR2 SVGIG (reference sequence). The CDR3 loop reads CAWMGQGGAEAFF. The CDR3 region has the DNA TGTGCCTGGATGGGGCAGGGGGGTGCTGAAGCTTTCTTT.

This sequence joins TRBV7-6 and TRBJ2-5; 9 bases fit TRBD2. This CDR3 has 16 amino acids. Germline loops: CDR1 SGHVS, CDR2 FNYEAQ. Trimming removed 5 bases from V and 2 bases from J; junction bases left unmatched: 9. CDR3 DNA: TGTGCCAGCAGCCAAGTCCCAGCGGGAGGACAAGAGACCCAGTACTTC. Its protein product is CASSQVPAGGQETQYF.

The V call is TRBV6-2 or TRBV6-3, the J call TRBJ1-2; TRBD1 is a possible D gene (6 bases). V lost 1 base and J 4 bases, leaving 13 bases between the germline ends. The CDR3 consists of 15 residues. From germline, CDR1 is MNHEY and CDR2 SVGEGT. CDR3 DNA: TGTGCCAGCAGTTACTTCGATGAAGGGGGCTATGGCTACACCTTC. It yields the protein CASSYFDEGGYGYTF.

The gene calls are TRBV9 and TRBJ2-1, with 10 bases identical to TRBD1. The junction had 9 bases not matched to a gene; V was cut back by 3 bases and J by 9 bases. The CDR3 sequence is 15 residues long. In germline, CDR1 is SGDLS, CDR2 YYNGEE. The CDR3 here is CASSGVGQGLGEQFF. CDR3 DNA sequence: TGTGCCAGCAGCGGAGTGGGACAGGGGTTGGGTGAGCAGTTCTTC.

The V and J genes are TRBV9 and TRBJ2-3; 8 bases line up with TRBD2. Trimming cost V 0 bases and J 0 bases; bases outside gene matches: 0. Germline V gene lookup returns CDR1 SGDLS and CDR2 YYNGEE. This CDR3 is built from 15 residues. CDR3 loop: CASSVASGSTDTQYF. The CDR3 DNA follows: TGTGCCAGCAGCGTAGCTAGCGGGAGCACAGATACGCAGTATTTT.

This CDR3 reads CASSVIGGVGTEAFF. The CDR3 DNA reads as TGTGCCAGCAGCGTAATAGGGGGGGTTGGCACTGAAGCTTTCTTT. The chain joins TRBV9 to TRBJ1-1; D is possibly TRBD1 (6 bases). The CDR3 is 15 residues long. V was clipped by 1 base and J by 4 bases, with 14 bases between them. Germline V gene sequence: CDR1 SGDLS, CDR2 YYNGEE.

The chain employs TRBV5-1 and TRBJ2-6; D gene uncertain. The CDR3 consists of 17 residues. From germline, CDR1 is SGHRS and CDR2 YFSETQ. V gave up 1 base and J gave up 1 base, with 12 bases separating them. The CDR3 region has the DNA TGCGCCAGCAGCTTGTCCCAGGTAACATCTGGGGCCAACGTCCTGACTTTC. Amino acids: CASSLSQVTSGANVLTF.

V and J are TRBV28 and TRBJ2-3; D unclear. V was clipped by 2 bases and J by 1 base, with 22 bases between them. In germline, CDR1 is MDHEN, CDR2 SYDVKM. CDR3 size: 19 residues. CDR3 DNA: TGTGCCAGCAGTTTACTTGCGACCGTGGTTGTGGGCCGCACAGATACGCAGTATTTT. Encoded protein: CASSLLATVVVGRTDTQYF.

The rearrangement links TRBV4-3 to TRBJ2-3, with 10 nucleotides matching TRBD2. Germline CDR1 LGHNA, CDR2 YSLEER. Losses at the gene ends were 0 bases for V and 3 bases for J; bases not matched to a gene: 9. The CDR3 totals 18 residues. CDR3 in DNA: TGCGCCAGCAGCCAAGAACAGGGGCTAGCGGGAGTAACAGATACGCAGTATTTT. Translation: CASSQEQGLAGVTDTQYF.

The V and J genes are TRBV12-3 or TRBV12-4 and TRBJ2-5; D possibly corresponds to TRBD2 (5 bases). This CDR3 comprises 14 residues. Deletions cut 3 bases from V and 4 bases from J, with 12 bases between. The CDR3 DNA is TGTGCCAGCAGTTTTTTAGGACTGGGAGAGACCCAGTACTTC. It codes for CASSFLGLGETQYF.

CDR3 region: CSVNKVVTTNTEAFF. DNA for the CDR3: TGCAGTGTCAATAAAGTAGTGACAACGAACACTGAAGCTTTCTTT. The rearrangement links TRBV20-1 to TRBJ1-1, with D uncertain. The CDR3 covers 15 residues. Trimming removed 7 bases from V and 1 base from J, with 19 bases in between. From germline, CDR1 is DFQATT and CDR2 SNEGSKA (reference sequence).

The rearrangement joins TRBV3-1 to TRBJ1-4; D may be TRBD1 (5 bases). Between the trimmed V and J ends, which lost 6 bases and 7 bases, there was a span of 18 bases. This CDR3 contains 15 residues. The germline CDR1 and CDR2 sequences are LGHDT and YNNKEL (reference sequence). The chain's CDR3 is CASRLTGTSGEKLFF. Here the CDR3 DNA reads TGTGCCAGCAGGCTCACCGGGACCTCGGGTGAAAAACTGTTTTTT. Looking up the rest from reference TRBV3-1 and TRBJ1-4 gives the full variable domain: DTAVSQTPKYLVTQMGNDKSIKCEQNLGHDTMYWYKQDSKKFLKIMFSYNNKELIINETVPNRFSPKSPDKAHLNLHINSLELGDSAVYFCASRLTGTSGEKLFFGSGTQLSVL.

The genes are TRBV27 and TRBJ2-2; D not certain. The ends were cut back, 5 bases at V and 4 bases at J, with 8 bases in the middle. The CDR3 is 13 amino acids. In germline, CDR1 is MNHEY, CDR2 SMNVEV (reference sequence). The CDR3 spells CASSPKATGELFF. DNA for the CDR3: TGTGCCAGCAGTCCAAAAGCCACCGGGGAGCTGTTTTTT.

The CDR3 spells CASSKALWVAGVSTDTQYF. Written as DNA, the CDR3 is TGTGCCAGCAGCAAAGCGCTTTGGGTAGCGGGAGTCTCCACAGATACGCAGTATTTT. V is TRBV21-1 and J is TRBJ2-3; TRBD2 is taken as the D call from the table, unchecked against the DNA. TRBV21-1 is given as a pseudogene. The CDR3 sequence is 19 residues long.